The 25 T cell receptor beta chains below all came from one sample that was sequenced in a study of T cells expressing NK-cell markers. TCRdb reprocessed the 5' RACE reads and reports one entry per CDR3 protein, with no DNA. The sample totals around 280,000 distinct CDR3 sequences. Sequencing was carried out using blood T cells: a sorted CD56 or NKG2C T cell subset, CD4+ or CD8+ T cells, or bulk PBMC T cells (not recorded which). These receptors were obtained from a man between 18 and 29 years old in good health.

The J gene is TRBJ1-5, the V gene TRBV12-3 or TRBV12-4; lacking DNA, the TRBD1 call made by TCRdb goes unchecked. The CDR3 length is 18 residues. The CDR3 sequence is CASRRGTVLAGSNQPQHF.

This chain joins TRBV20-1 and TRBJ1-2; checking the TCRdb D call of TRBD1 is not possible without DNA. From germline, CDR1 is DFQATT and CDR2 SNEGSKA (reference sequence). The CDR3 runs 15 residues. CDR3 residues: CSARDLPGRGYGYTF.

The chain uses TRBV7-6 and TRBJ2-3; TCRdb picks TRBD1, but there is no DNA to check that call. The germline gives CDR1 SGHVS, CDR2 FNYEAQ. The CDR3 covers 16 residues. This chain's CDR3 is CASSLARQGSTDTQYF.

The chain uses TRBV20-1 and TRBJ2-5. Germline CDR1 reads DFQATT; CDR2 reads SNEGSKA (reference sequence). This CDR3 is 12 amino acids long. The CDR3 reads CSAARYQETQYF.

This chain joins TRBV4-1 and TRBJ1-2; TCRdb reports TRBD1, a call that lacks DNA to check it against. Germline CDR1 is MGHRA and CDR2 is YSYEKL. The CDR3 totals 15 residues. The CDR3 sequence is CASSQRQGEGYGYTF.

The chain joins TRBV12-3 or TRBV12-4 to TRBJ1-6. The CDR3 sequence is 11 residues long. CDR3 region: CASGVRESLHF.

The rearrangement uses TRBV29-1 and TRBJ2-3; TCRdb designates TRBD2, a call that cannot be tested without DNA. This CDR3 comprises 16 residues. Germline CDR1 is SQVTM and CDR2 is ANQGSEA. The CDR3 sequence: CSVDILARRVVDTQYF.

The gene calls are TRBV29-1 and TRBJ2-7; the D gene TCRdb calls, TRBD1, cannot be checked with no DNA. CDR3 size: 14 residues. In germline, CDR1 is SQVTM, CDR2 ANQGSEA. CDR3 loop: CSVKTGTGGYEQYF.

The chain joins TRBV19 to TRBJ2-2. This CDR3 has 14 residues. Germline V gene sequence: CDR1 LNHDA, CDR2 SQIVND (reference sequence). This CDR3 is CASSLRYQTGELFF.

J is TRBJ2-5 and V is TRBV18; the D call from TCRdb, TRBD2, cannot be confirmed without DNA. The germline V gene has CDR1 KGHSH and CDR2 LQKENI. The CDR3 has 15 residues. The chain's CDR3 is CASSPPLASRETQYF. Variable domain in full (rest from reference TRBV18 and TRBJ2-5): NAGVMQNPRHLVRRRGQEARLRCSPMKGHSHVYWYRQLPEEGLKFMVYLQKENIIDESGMPKERFSAEFPKEGPSILRIQQVVRGDSAAYFCASSPPLASRETQYFGPGTRLLVL.

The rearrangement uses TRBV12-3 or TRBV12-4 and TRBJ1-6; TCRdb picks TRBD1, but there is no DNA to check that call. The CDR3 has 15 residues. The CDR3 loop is CASSLGGRGLSPLHF.

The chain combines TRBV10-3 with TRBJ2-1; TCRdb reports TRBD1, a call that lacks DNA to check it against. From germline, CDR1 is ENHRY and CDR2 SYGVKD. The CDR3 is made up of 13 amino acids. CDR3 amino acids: CAIRVREVGEQFF.

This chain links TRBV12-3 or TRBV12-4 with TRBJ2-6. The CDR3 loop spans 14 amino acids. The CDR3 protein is CASKIFSGANVLTF.

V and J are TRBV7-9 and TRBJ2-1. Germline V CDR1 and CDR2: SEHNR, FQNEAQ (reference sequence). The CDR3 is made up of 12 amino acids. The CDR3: CASSLRDVEQFF.

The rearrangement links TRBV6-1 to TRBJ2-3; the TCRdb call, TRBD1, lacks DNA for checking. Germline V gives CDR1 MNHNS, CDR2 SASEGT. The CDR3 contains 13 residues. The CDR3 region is CASAPGSTDTQYF.

CDR3 loop: CASSLGPAGATGELFF. The chain has TRBV12-3 or TRBV12-4 and TRBJ2-2; the TCRdb D gene call, TRBD2, has no DNA to confirm it. The CDR3 covers 16 residues.

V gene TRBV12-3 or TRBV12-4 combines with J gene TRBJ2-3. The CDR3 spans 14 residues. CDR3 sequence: CASSPFSGTDTQYF.

This CDR3 reads CASSPGTRGTDTQYF. V is TRBV4-2 and J is TRBJ2-3; no DNA is available, so the TRBD2 call from TCRdb remains unchecked. The CDR3 extends over 15 amino acids. Germline V gene sequence: CDR1 LGHNA, CDR2 YNFKEQ.

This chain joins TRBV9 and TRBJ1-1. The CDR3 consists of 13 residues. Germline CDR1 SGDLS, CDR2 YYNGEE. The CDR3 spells CASSVHRDSEAFF.

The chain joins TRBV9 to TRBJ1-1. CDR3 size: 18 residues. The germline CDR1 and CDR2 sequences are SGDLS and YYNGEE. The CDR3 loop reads CASSVAPFTDTMNTEAFF.

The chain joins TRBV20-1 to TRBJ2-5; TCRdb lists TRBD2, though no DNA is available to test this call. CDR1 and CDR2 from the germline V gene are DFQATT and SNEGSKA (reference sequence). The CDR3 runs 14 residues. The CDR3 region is CSARSREGQETQYF.

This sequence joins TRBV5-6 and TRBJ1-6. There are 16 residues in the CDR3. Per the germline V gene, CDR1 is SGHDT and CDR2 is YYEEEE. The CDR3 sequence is CASSLEGAGINSPLHF.

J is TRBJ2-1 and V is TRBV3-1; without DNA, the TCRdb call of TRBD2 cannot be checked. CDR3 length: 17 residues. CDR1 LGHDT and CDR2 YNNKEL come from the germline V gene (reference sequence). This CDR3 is CAGSQDWASGSKNEQFF.

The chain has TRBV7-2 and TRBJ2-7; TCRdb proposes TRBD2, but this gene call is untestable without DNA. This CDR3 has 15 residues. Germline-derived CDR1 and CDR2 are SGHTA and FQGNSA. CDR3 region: CASSPVPLAGEEQYF.

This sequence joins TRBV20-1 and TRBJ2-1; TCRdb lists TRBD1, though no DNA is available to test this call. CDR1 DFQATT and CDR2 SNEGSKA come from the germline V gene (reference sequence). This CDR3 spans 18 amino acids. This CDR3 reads CSARDTPWTGVTYNEQFF.